The clone carrying this T cell receptor (beta chain) was seen only a few times. The data stem from a study of human T cells and chemical hapten exposure. Study-level background: Diagnoses of alopecia areata, totalis or universalis occurred in mostly female patients.

In the source study's methods: Counting gave a median of around 100,000 TCRs per sample, with values ranging from about 20,000 to 750,000. TCRdb re-derived calls from the RACE reads in MiXCR, one entry per CDR3 protein. TCRdb, not the authors, supplied the V and J calls. Of around 150,000 distinct CDR3 sequences listed, 14% were seen once; the top ten hold 1.7%. CDR1 and CDR2 (germline): DFQATT, SNEGSKA (reference sequence). The CDR3 sequence is 13 residues long. Trimming pared 1 base from V and 10 bases from J, leaving 11 bases between. Time point indicated: patch test 1, 2 weeks after DPC sensitization. Sample treatment: therapeutic diphenylcyclopropenone sensitization with weekly scalp DPC.

The sample was whole blood, taken in connection with sensitization to the hapten diphenylcyclopropenone (DPC). The chain is built from TRBV20-1 and TRBJ1-6, with D possibly being TRBD1 (5 bases). The origin of this receptor is a woman younger than 45 with alopecia areata. Some clones in this sample may be carry-over from other donors' samples. CDR3 sequence: CSARAQGRSPLHF. DNA of the CDR3: TGCAGTGCTAGAGCTCAGGGTAGATCACCCCTCCACTTT.